These T cell receptor beta chains were read from a single sample in a study of regulatory T cells in long-lasting Graves disease. TCRdb reprocessed the multiplex PCR reads with MiXCR, giving one entry per CDR3 protein. The table has 310,000 or so distinct CDR3 sequences, around 19% seen once; the top ten hold roughly 27%. The input for sequencing was peripheral blood mononuclear cells (PBMCs), taken when the disease was refractory, from a patient treated with antithyroid drugs. The receptors stem from a female donor with Graves disease. Each CDR3 is given with its conserved first and last residue. Each record gives: V gene, CDR3 length, clone size, D gene, J gene, CDR3 DNA, CDR3 protein. A D gene is named only where the DNA matches it firmly. Clone size, where shown, is once, few, many, or a class for clones that have expanded.

V: TRBV6-1
length: 17
size: many
D: TRBD1
J: TRBJ1-1
DNA: TGTGCCAGCAGGACTGGCCACAGGGGAGGGATGAACACTGAAGCTTTCTTT
CDR3: CASRTGHRGGMNTEAFF

V: TRBV5-6
length: 13
size: many
D: NA
J: TRBJ1-2
DNA: TGTGCCAGCAGCTTGATAGGGAACTATGGCTACACCTTC
CDR3: CASSLIGNYGYTF

V: TRBV6-1
length: 12
size: many
D: TRBD1
J: TRBJ2-7
DNA: TGTGCCAGCAGCAGACAGGGAAACGAGCAGTACTTC
CDR3: CASSRQGNEQYF

V: TRBV5-1
length: 17
size: few
D: TRBD2
J: TRBJ2-7
DNA: TGCGCCAGCAGCTCGGCCGGCGGGGGGGACAGAGTCTACGAGCAGTACTTC
CDR3: CASSSAGGGDRVYEQYF

V: TRBV5-1
length: 16
size: NA
D: TRBD2
J: TRBJ2-5
DNA: TGCGCCAGCAGCTTCGGGACTAGCCCATACCAAGAGACCCAGTACTTC
CDR3: CASSFGTSPYQETQYF

V: TRBV11-2
length: 16
size: many
D: TRBD1
J: TRBJ1-1
DNA: TGTGCCAGCAGCTTAGTGGGACAGGGGGCGCGCACTGAAGCTTTCTTT
CDR3: CASSLVGQGARTEAFF

V: TRBV5-4
length: 14
size: NA
D: NA
J: TRBJ1-1
DNA: TGTGCCAGCAGCTTGGGCCAGTATAGGACTGAAGCTTTCTTT
CDR3: CASSLGQYRTEAFF

V: TRBV30
length: 11
size: few
D: NA
J: TRBJ1-2
DNA: TGTGCCTGGGGACAGAACTATGGCTACACCTTC
CDR3: CAWGQNYGYTF

V: TRBV3-1
length: 12
size: many
D: NA
J: TRBJ2-5
DNA: TGTGCCAGCAGCGCCCCCCGAGAGACCCAGTACTTC
CDR3: CASSAPRETQYF

V: TRBV5-1
length: 16
size: few
D: NA
J: TRBJ2-7
DNA: TGCGCCAGCAAAGTTGACTGGGGGGTCAGCTCCTACGAGCAGTACTTC
CDR3: CASKVDWGVSSYEQYF

V: TRBV10-3
length: 15
size: many
D: TRBD1
J: TRBJ1-5
DNA: TGTGCCATCAGTACCGGGACAGGGTACAATCAGCCCCAGCATTTT
CDR3: CAISTGTGYNQPQHF

V: TRBV18
length: 11
size: NA
D: NA
J: TRBJ1-1
DNA: TGTGCCAGCTCACCGTACGGTGAAGCTTTCTTT
CDR3: CASSPYGEAFF

V: TRBV7-9
length: 18
size: many
D: TRBD2
J: TRBJ2-7
DNA: TGTGCCAGCAGCCCCCCCTGGGCTACTAGCGGGGTGTCCTACGAGCAGTACTTC
CDR3: CASSPPWATSGVSYEQYF

V: TRBV3-1
length: 15
size: few
D: NA
J: TRBJ2-5
DNA: TGTGCCAGCAGCCAAGGGTCAGTGTACCAAGAGACCCAGTACTTC
CDR3: CASSQGSVYQETQYF

V: TRBV18
length: 14
size: many
D: NA
J: TRBJ1-5
DNA: TGTGCCAGCTCACCTCAGAGGGTTGGACAGCCCCAGCATTTT
CDR3: CASSPQRVGQPQHF

V: TRBV5-1
length: 13
size: many
D: NA
J: TRBJ2-7
DNA: TGCGCCAGCAGCTTGGCCGGCTCCGACGAGCAGTACTTC
CDR3: CASSLAGSDEQYF

V: TRBV29-1
length: 14
size: NA
D: TRBD1
J: TRBJ1-1
DNA: TGCAGCGTTGAAGATCAAGTACAGGGGGCTGAAGCTTTCTTT
CDR3: CSVEDQVQGAEAFF

V: TRBV5-1
length: 16
size: NA
D: NA
J: TRBJ2-2
DNA: TGCGCCAGCAGCTTGCGAACGGTCTGGGAGTCCGGGGAGCTGTTTTTT
CDR3: CASSLRTVWESGELFF

V: TRBV5-1
length: 13
size: many
D: TRBD1
J: TRBJ1-2
DNA: TGCGCCAGCAGCCCGGGGGACAGCTATGGCTACACCTTC
CDR3: CASSPGDSYGYTF

V: TRBV25-1
length: 13
size: few
D: NA
J: TRBJ1-6
DNA: TGTGCCAGCCGCCGGGAGCTTAATTCACCCCTCCACTTT
CDR3: CASRRELNSPLHF